This T cell receptor beta chain was documented in a study of shared clonotypes between healthy human individuals. In the original processing: As immunoSEQ supplied junction-only sequences (without quality scores), filtering differed. The table came from immunoSEQ multiplex PCR; TCRdb's copy has only in-frame clones and leaves some out. That table gives V, J and clone size, and the DNA gave D and trimming. In the table there are about 490,000 clones, 81% of which are singletons. The CDR3 is made up of 15 amino acids. Deletions cut 2 bases from V and 0 bases from J, with 8 bases between. Looked up from germline, CDR1 is MDHEN and CDR2 is SYDVKM.

The sequence was collected from a middle-aged woman in good health. Some clones in this sample may be carry-over from other donors' samples. The sequencing input was PBMCs. The chain joins TRBV28 to TRBJ1-5; D unclear. The CDR3 sequence: CASSLRPYSNQPQHF. DNA for the CDR3: TGTGCCAGCAGTTTAAGGCCTTATAGCAATCAGCCCCAGCATTTT.